This T cell receptor (beta chain) is drawn from a study of low-dose radiotherapy and immunotherapy resistance in tumors. About the study: Each fraction given to Cohort 2 every two weeks delivered 1 Gy, and the total reached 13 Gy over 26 weeks.

The CDR3 totals 15 residues. Germline trimming cut 4 bases from V and 2 bases from J; bases unmatched to any gene: 5. Per germline, CDR1 SGHKS and CDR2 YYEKEE (reference sequence). Time point in this sample: after trial treatment. As to treatment: LDRT plus nivolumab, ipilimumab, low-dose cyclophosphamide and aspirin (RACIN trial). Low-dose radiotherapy, low-dose cyclophosphamide, aspirin, ipilimumab and nivolumab were all given to the donors. Alpha and beta chains were covered, as first-strand cDNA relied on TRAV- and TRBV-specific primers. The authors ran roughly 20 PCR cycles to amplify TCRs with a constant-region primer and V-primer adapter. In vitro transcription served to amplify the isolated mRNA. TCRdb independently ran MiXCR on the reads; one entry per CDR3 protein. The repertoire holds some 100,000 distinct CDR3 sequences, with 20% to 25% as singletons. This clonotype was picked up many times.

The sequence derives from a female donor with ovarian cancer. This chain uses TRBV5-5 with TRBJ1-4; 7 bases are a match to TRBD1. The material sequenced was PBMCs, taken after low-dose radiotherapy plus immunotherapy. CDR3 loop: CASSTYRGTNEKLFF. CDR3 DNA: TGTGCCAGCAGCACCTACAGGGGTACTAATGAAAAACTGTTTTTT.